The entry below gives a single T cell receptor (beta chain) sequence along with its context. The target of this receptor is not known. Base quality data are lacking; no much larger clone is found one base away. Using the deep immunoSEQ assay, TCR CDR3 regions were amplified from genomic DNA by multiplex PCR. Genomic DNA extracted from each cell subset was distributed evenly over all wells of several immunoSEQ 96-well plates, and each plate served as one replicate. For sorted subsets, 200 to 250 ng of genomic DNA, equivalent to around 31,000 T cell genomes, went into each replicate PCR. Purified libraries were quantified with a Qubit 3.0 fluorometer, sized on a Bioanalyzer 2100, and re-quantified with the KAPA Library Quantification kit. Each immunoSEQ 96-well plate was sequenced on its own single-read 150-cycle Illumina NextSeq 550 flow cell. From the authors' description of their analysis: Because the immunoSEQ output included only junctional sequences and no quality scores, the filtering could not be the same as the filtering used for full-length reads. Sequences were annotated with PyIR, a Python wrapper for IgBLAST v1.9, and V/J genes and CDR3 were assigned using IMGT germline references. Reads were filtered out if the reads had weak V/J assignments (E-value above 1e-6), no CDR3, stop codons, out-of-frame junctions, or ambiguous translated residues. A V3J clonotype was defined by an identical inferred V gene, J gene, and CDR3 amino acid sequence. Percentage overlap between repertoires was computed as shared unique clonotypes divided by the size of the smaller repertoire. Repertoire richness was assessed with RTK rarefaction, the Chao1 estimator, and Recon v2.1 estimates of unobserved clonotypes. Generation probabilities for all TCRbeta clonotypes obtained by the gDNA method from a few donors were computed using OLGA. TCRdb re-hosts the immuneACCESS table, in-frame sequences only. Its copies lack some clones; in the studies checked, an unresolved V gene accounts for under half of them, and the cause for the rest is not known. V, J and clone size derive from that table, while D and trimming were established from the DNA sequence. The sample records around 1 million clones, around 80% of which are singletons. Around 1.4% of the sample is taken by the ten largest.

The germline V end is reduced by 7 bases and the J end by 10 bases; junction bases left unmatched: 12. Per the germline V gene, SGHRS is the CDR1 and YFSETQ is the CDR2. The CDR3 runs 15 amino acids, cysteine and phenylalanine included. The only DNA kept is the CDR3, 45 bases in frame from the first base. Donors were healthy HIV-negative adults with no recently reported acute infections or vaccinations. Every donor was a Caucasian adult living in Nashville, Tennessee, USA. CD4+ T cells were enriched by magnetic negative selection, after which naive cells were positively selected on CD45RA and the negative fraction was taken as the memory subset. Blood was obtained by leukapheresis, after which PBMCs were separated by Ficoll-Histopaque density gradient centrifugation and cryopreserved in liquid nitrogen vapor phase. Analytical flow cytometry was used to check the purity and quantity of every magnetically sorted T cell population. Each sorted fraction had its genomic DNA isolated and then quantified by UV absorbance on a Nanodrop 2000c.

This record comes from a study of shared clonotypes between healthy human individuals (TCRdb year 2020). For context, the study as a whole: A few men and a couple of women, aged 18 to 49 years, made up the cohort. Libraries were prepared and TCR repertoires were sequenced by different laboratories using diverse techniques, in order to increase sequencing depth and limit assay-specific biases. Between about 0.94 and 10 billion PBMCs per donor were obtained by leukapheresis. The study deeply sequenced blood TCR repertoires of roughly five healthy adults to estimate repertoire size and the extent of clonotype sharing between individuals. For each donor, CD4 naive and CD4 memory were each run on three plates, CD8 naive on two plates, and CD8 memory on one plate.

What the study reported, not specific to this receptor: Even with the large sequencing depth, rarefaction of the sorted-subset datasets indicated that sequencing was incomplete. Naive subsets generally had larger estimated clonotype richness than memory subsets. Around 5.4% of naive CD4, 3.5% of naive CD8, about 2.5% of memory CD4, and more than 0.35% of memory CD8 clonotypes were shared across a handful of donors. The genetic and exposure-history diversity represented was limited by the small number of donors. Compared with non-shared clonotypes, the clonotypes found in all four sorted-subset donors had higher generation probabilities. Pairwise subsampling led to the expectation that sequencing depth would affect the degree of clonotype sharing among donors. Sampling was restricted to blood, and TCR repertoires in tissues likely differ from the TCR repertoires found in blood.

The TCR was taken from a man aged 18 to 29 in good health. Sequencing input: memory CD4+ T cells sorted from blood. This sample's cell subset or site label indicates: CD45RA-negative fraction. In this chain, TRBV5-1 is recombined with TRBJ1-6; TRBD1 fits 9 bases in the junction. The encoded CDR3 is CASAPDRGSISPLHF. The DNA is TGCGCCAGCGCCCCGGACAGGGGCTCTATATCACCCCTCCACTTT.